The 32 T cell receptor beta chains listed next were all sequenced from one sample in a study of cytomegalovirus exposure and HLA in healthy donors (dated by TCRdb to about 2017). The library was obtained by the immunoSEQ multiplex PCR assay. The multiplex PCR relied on a mix of 60 forward primers for TCR Vbeta segments and 13 reverse primers for TCR Jbeta segments. The source is immuneACCESS, and TCRdb retained only in-frame sequences with V and J called. Part of the clones is not carried over; for the studies checked, unresolved V genes explain less than half of this, and the remainder is unexplained. The sample includes 150,000 to 200,000 clones, with roughly 87% observed a single time. Jointly, the top ten make up over 4% of the sample. Sequencing input: PBMCs. Receptors were obtained from a middle-aged man in good health and CMV-seropositive.

The V call is TRBV30, the J call TRBJ2-3, with 11 bases fitting TRBD2. Germline V lookup: CDR1 GTSNPN, CDR2 SVGIG (reference sequence). The V and J ends lost 6 bases and 2 bases, in that order; junction bases with no gene match: 7. The CDR3 length is 15 residues. CDR3 bases: TGTGCCTGTACGACTAGCGGGGCTTACACAGATACGCAGTATTTT. It codes for CACTTSGAYTDTQYF.

The chain carries TRBV15 and TRBJ2-1, with D possibly being TRBD2 (7 bases). The CDR3 has 16 residues. Trimming cost V 0 bases and J 0 bases, with 9 bases left between them. CDR1 and CDR2 from the germline V gene are LNHNV and YYDKDF (reference sequence). CDR3 coding DNA: TGTGCCACCAGCAGAGAGAGGGGGGGCTCCTACAATGAGCAGTTCTTC. It specifies CATSRERGGSYNEQFF.

The chain employs TRBV18 and TRBJ2-3, with D perhaps TRBD2 (6 bases). The CDR3 has 14 residues. With 2 bases removed from V and 5 bases from J, the gap between germline ends came to 11 bases. CDR1 and CDR2 (germline): KGHSH, LQKENI. The CDR3 sequence: CASSPGGWKDTQYF. DNA of the CDR3: TGTGCCAGCTCACCAGGGGGGTGGAAAGATACGCAGTATTTT. Full variable domain (rest looked up from reference TRBV18 and TRBJ2-3): NAGVMQNPRHLVRRRGQEARLRCSPMKGHSHVYWYRQLPEEGLKFMVYLQKENIIDESGMPKERFSAEFPKEGPSILRIQQVVRGDSAAYFCASSPGGWKDTQYFGPGTRLTVL.

The rearrangement joins TRBV18 to TRBJ1-5; 8 positions match TRBD1. J was trimmed by 0 bases and V by 2 bases; bases with no gene match: 3. Germline CDR1 is KGHSH and CDR2 is LQKENI. The CDR3 consists of 16 residues. The CDR3 here is CASSPGTGNSNQPQHF. The CDR3 nucleotides are TGTGCCAGCTCACCAGGGACAGGAAATAGCAATCAGCCCCAGCATTTT.

This clone was recorded once. This sequence joins TRBV29-1 and TRBJ1-2; TRBD1 is a possible D gene (6 bases). This CDR3 is built from 11 residues. Germline loops: CDR1 SQVTM, CDR2 ANQGSEA. Trimming shortened V by 4 bases and J by 5 bases, and 8 bases separated the two germline ends. CDR3: CSVGQDYGYTF. CDR3 DNA sequence: TGCAGCGTTGGACAGGATTATGGCTACACCTTC. Full variable domain (outside the CDR3, taken from reference TRBV29-1 and TRBJ1-2): SAVISQKPSRDICQRGTSLTIQCQVDSQVTMMFWYRQQPGQSLTLIATANQGSEATYESGFVIDKFPISRPNLTFSTLTVSNMSPEDSSIYLCSVGQDYGYTFGSGTRLTVV.

The chain recombines TRBV2 with TRBJ2-3, with D possibly being TRBD1 (6 bases). The CDR3 sequence is 14 residues long. CDR1 and CDR2 (germline): SNHLY, FYNNEI. Between the trimmed V and J ends, which lost 6 bases and 5 bases, there was a span of 15 bases. Here the CDR3 reads CASRMGQGGDTQYF. CDR3 sequence (DNA): TGTGCCAGCAGAATGGGTCAAGGGGGAGATACGCAGTATTTT.

This chain joins TRBV19 and TRBJ1-4, with TRBD1 identical over 11 bases. Trimming cost V 3 bases and J 0 bases; bases outside gene matches: 0. This CDR3 has 16 residues. The germline gives CDR1 LNHDA, CDR2 SQIVND (reference sequence). The CDR3 DNA sequence: TGTGCCAGTAGTATGGGACAGGGGGCAACTAATGAAAAACTGTTTTTT. Translation gives CASSMGQGATNEKLFF.

This clone showed up just once. The same CDR3 is also encoded by other DNA sequences in this sample. The rearrangement joins TRBV5-6 to TRBJ1-6, with 8 bases aligning to TRBD1. J lost 5 bases, V lost 0 bases, and 7 bases had no gene match. The germline V gene encodes CDR1 SGHDT and CDR2 YYEEEE. This CDR3 has 17 amino acids. The CDR3 region has the DNA TGTGCCAGCAGCTTGGGCGTGCGACAGGGGAATAATTCACCCCTCCACTTT. As protein: CASSLGVRQGNNSPLHF.

The chain has TRBV5-1 and TRBJ2-1; D is possibly TRBD1 (8 bases). CDR3 length: 16 residues. CDR1 is SGHRS and CDR2 is YFSETQ in the germline V gene. V shed 0 bases and J shed 6 bases, with 16 bases lying between them. The CDR3 reads CASSLGVYRGGNEQFF. DNA of the CDR3: TGCGCCAGCAGCTTGGGAGTTTACAGGGGGGGCAATGAGCAGTTCTTC.

This clone has only a few counts. V and J are TRBV4-3 and TRBJ2-3, with 7 nucleotides matching TRBD1. The CDR3 extends over 15 amino acids. The J segment lost 5 bases and the V segment lost 4 bases, leaving 9 bases of the junction unmatched. From germline, CDR1 is LGHNA and CDR2 YSLEER. The CDR3 here is CASSPEGQSRDTQYF. CDR3 DNA: TGCGCCAGCAGCCCCGAGGGACAGTCAAGAGATACGCAGTATTTT.

The J gene is TRBJ1-4, the V gene TRBV12-5, with D perhaps TRBD1 (5 bases). Germline V CDR1 and CDR2: LGHNT, FRNRAP. V was shortened by 1 base and J by 2 bases, with 8 bases between the two germline ends. CDR3 length equals 15 residues. In DNA, the CDR3 is TGTGCTAGTGGTTTGGCCAGGGATACTAATGAAAAACTGTTTTTT. Translated: CASGLARDTNEKLFF.

The J gene is TRBJ2-1, the V gene TRBV5-1; 10 bases are a match to TRBD2. Germline V CDR1 and CDR2: SGHRS, YFSETQ. After removal of 1 base from V and 7 bases from J, the junction contained 5 bases not matched to a gene. This CDR3 spans 15 amino acids. The CDR3 region is CASSLSLAGMNEQFF. For the CDR3, the DNA is TGCGCCAGCAGCTTGTCACTAGCGGGAATGAATGAGCAGTTCTTC.

The gene calls are TRBV5-1 and TRBJ1-2; TRBD1 aligns across 9 bases. The germline V gene encodes CDR1 SGHRS and CDR2 YFSETQ. The CDR3 spans 15 residues. With V trimmed by 4 bases and J by 6 bases, 10 bases remained unmatched. The CDR3 reads CASSPGTGSGNGYTF. The CDR3, as DNA: TGCGCCAGCAGCCCCGGGACAGGGTCCGGGAATGGCTACACCTTC.

J is TRBJ1-6 and V is TRBV27, with D perhaps TRBD1 (6 bases). Deletions cut 3 bases from V and 7 bases from J, with 10 bases between. The CDR3 is 14 amino acids. Germline V gene sequence: CDR1 MNHEY, CDR2 SMNVEV (reference sequence). The CDR3 bases are TGTGCCAGCAGTTTTATTCAGGGGAATTCACCCCTCCACTTT. Its translation is CASSFIQGNSPLHF.

This chain joins TRBV6-6 and TRBJ2-1, with 13 nucleotides matching TRBD2. CDR1 and CDR2 from the germline V gene are MNHNY and SVGAGI (reference sequence). This CDR3 has 15 residues. Unmatched junction bases numbered 5, after V lost 5 bases and J lost 7 bases. CDR3 in DNA: TGTGCCAGCAGTGGACTAGCGGGGGTAAGGAATGAGCAGTTCTTC. The encoded protein is CASSGLAGVRNEQFF.

The chain combines TRBV7-9 with TRBJ2-7; D not resolved. The CDR3 runs 12 residues. Germline V gene lookup returns CDR1 SEHNR and CDR2 FQNEAQ (reference sequence). Deletions cut 1 base from V and 6 bases from J, with 7 bases between. The CDR3 DNA reads TGTGCCAGCAGCTTAGAGCCAGGCGAGCAGTACTTC. Translating gives CASSLEPGEQYF.

This clone was recorded once. The rearrangement uses TRBV2 and TRBJ2-6; TRBD2 might be the D (7 bases). Germline loops: CDR1 SNHLY, CDR2 FYNNEI. V lost 5 bases to trimming and J lost 1 base, with 21 bases between them. The CDR3 loop spans 19 amino acids. The CDR3 nucleotides read TGTGCCAGCAGTTTCCACGGAGGGGGGGGACTGTCTGGGGCCAACGTCCTGACTTTC. It is translated as CASSFHGGGGLSGANVLTF.

The chain couples TRBV5-4 to TRBJ2-1; D perhaps matches TRBD2 (6 bases). Germline V gives CDR1 SGHNT, CDR2 YYREEE (reference sequence). V lost 0 bases and J 4 bases, leaving 11 bases between the germline ends. This CDR3 has 15 residues. As DNA, the CDR3 is TGTGCCAGCAGCTTGGATCGGGGGAGTTACAATGAGCAGTTCTTC. Protein product: CASSLDRGSYNEQFF.

V gene TRBV5-4 combines with J gene TRBJ1-3; D perhaps matches TRBD1 (6 bases). V was shortened by 3 bases and J by 1 base, with 11 bases between the two germline ends. This CDR3 has 15 residues. Germline assignment: CDR1 SGHNT and CDR2 YYREEE (reference sequence). The CDR3 reads CASSSGTISGNTIYF. For the CDR3, the DNA is TGTGCCAGCAGCTCCGGGACAATTTCTGGAAACACCATATATTTT.

This clone was seen more than once but under ten times. The rearrangement uses TRBV7-2 and TRBJ2-1, with 14 nucleotides matching TRBD2. V lost 5 bases and J lost 7; bases outside the gene matches: 7. Per the germline V gene, CDR1 is SGHTA and CDR2 is FQGNSA. The CDR3 runs to 16 residues. This chain's CDR3 is CASSKTSGGVKNEQFF. The CDR3 DNA is TGTGCCAGCAGCAAGACTAGCGGGGGGGTAAAGAATGAGCAGTTCTTC.

CDR3 region: CASSLGRGYQETQYF. The DNA for the CDR3 is TGTGCCAGCAGCTTGGGGCGGGGGTACCAAGAGACCCAGTACTTC. The gene calls are TRBV11-2 and TRBJ2-5; 7 bases fit TRBD2. This CDR3 contains 15 residues. CDR1 and CDR2 (germline): SGHAT, FQNNGV. V shed 3 bases, J shed 0 bases, and the junction held 4 bases outside the gene matches.

This clone was observed once. The rearrangement links TRBV5-8 to TRBJ2-4; D not certain. Germline V gene data show CDR1 as SGHTS and CDR2 as YDEGEE. The CDR3 sequence is 13 residues long. Trimming removed 4 bases from V and 13 bases from J, with 18 bases in between. CDR3 coding DNA: TGTGCCAGCAGCACCGCCTTGGTAACCCTACAGTACTTC. Amino acids: CASSTALVTLQYF.

The chain links TRBV6-5 to TRBJ2-1; D is unclear. Germline-derived CDR1 and CDR2 are MNHEY and SVGAGI. V was shortened by 6 bases and J by 7 bases, with 13 bases between the two germline ends. The CDR3 runs to 13 residues. The CDR3 sequence is CASSLYGPNEQFF. CDR3 DNA sequence: TGTGCCAGCAGCCTTTATGGGCCGAATGAGCAGTTCTTC.

The chain carries TRBV15 and TRBJ1-5; D perhaps matches TRBD1 (5 bases). Germline V gives CDR1 LNHNV, CDR2 YYDKDF (reference sequence). V was trimmed by 8 bases and J by 5 bases, leaving 19 bases between them. The CDR3 is made up of 15 amino acids. The CDR3 coding sequence is TGTGCCACCGGCAACGGGGGGACGGTCTATCAGCCCCAGCATTTT. Amino acids: CATGNGGTVYQPQHF.

Written as DNA, the CDR3 is TGCGCCAGCAGTCTGGGGGGGGGCGAGCCCCAGCATTTT. Protein sequence: CASSLGGGEPQHF. The V gene is TRBV5-1, the J gene TRBJ1-5; D is perhaps TRBD1 (6 bases). Per the germline V gene, CDR1 is SGHRS and CDR2 is YFSETQ. The V end lost 5 bases, the J end lost 8 bases, and 14 bases lay between the germline ends. The CDR3 is 13 residues long.

This clone has just one count. The J gene is TRBJ1-5, the V gene TRBV27; tentative D call: TRBD1 (5 bases). The germline V gene encodes CDR1 MNHEY and CDR2 SMNVEV (reference sequence). The V gene lost 1 base and the J gene lost 5 bases, with 18 bases spanning the gap. The length of the CDR3 is 17 residues. In DNA form, the CDR3 reads TGTGCCAGCAGTTTATATAGCAGGGTAGGAGGGGATCAGCCCCAGCATTTT. It yields the protein CASSLYSRVGGDQPQHF.

The chain has TRBV7-8 and TRBJ1-1, with 8 bases matching TRBD1. Germline CDR1 reads SGHVS; CDR2 reads FQNEAQ. J lost 5 bases, V lost 3 bases, and 5 bases had no gene match. The CDR3 is 14 amino acids. This chain's CDR3 is CASSLETGGTEAFF. In nucleotides, the CDR3 is TGTGCCAGCAGCTTGGAAACAGGGGGAACTGAAGCTTTCTTT.

The V gene is TRBV19, the J gene TRBJ2-2; TRBD2 matches 8 bases. The length of the CDR3 is 15 residues. Trimming cost V 8 bases and J 6 bases; bases outside gene matches: 11. CDR1 is LNHDA, CDR2 SQIVND, per germline (reference sequence). CDR3 loop: CASSIRGGIAGELFF. CDR3 nucleotide sequence: TGTGCCAGTTCGATCCGGGGGGGTATAGCCGGGGAGCTGTTTTTT.

This chain connects TRBV6-5 to TRBJ2-3, with D possibly being TRBD1 (5 bases). V lost 6 bases and J lost 3, with 16 bases in between. CDR3 length equals 15 residues. Looked up from germline, CDR1 is MNHEY and CDR2 is SVGAGI. The CDR3 nucleotides read TGTGCCAGCAGACTCAGGGCTTTCGGAACAGATACGCAGTATTTT. It translates to CASRLRAFGTDTQYF.

The chain joins TRBV27 to TRBJ1-1, with D possibly TRBD1 on 5 matching bases. The CDR3 consists of 15 residues. The germline V gene has CDR1 MNHEY and CDR2 SMNVEV (reference sequence). Trimming stripped 5 bases from V and 2 bases from J, with 15 bases between. In nucleotides, the CDR3 is TGTGCCAGCAGTCCAACCTGGGACTCAAACACTGAAGCTTTCTTT. It specifies CASSPTWDSNTEAFF.

The genes are TRBV7-2 and TRBJ2-3; TRBD1 matches at 8 bases. V gave up 4 bases and J gave up 15 bases; unmatched junction bases: 9. The V gene's germline CDR1 is SGHTA and CDR2 FQGNSA. This CDR3 comprises 12 residues. CDR3 in amino acids: CASSSDRARVYF. CDR3 bases: TGTGCCAGCAGCTCGGACAGGGCGAGAGTATATTTT. The entire variable domain, with the rest obtained from reference TRBV7-2 and TRBJ2-3, is as follows: GAGVSQSPSNKVTEKGKDVELRCDPISGHTALYWYRQSLGQGLEFLIYFQGNSAPDKSGLPSDRFSAERTGGSVSTLTIQRTQQEDSAVYLCASSSDRARVYFGPGTRLTVL.

The rearrangement joins TRBV7-9 to TRBJ2-7; tentative D call: TRBD1 (5 bases). CDR3 length: 14 residues. From germline, CDR1 is SEHNR and CDR2 FQNEAQ (reference sequence). V was trimmed by 1 base and J by 4 bases, leaving 11 bases between them. The CDR3 loop is CASSLVVGRYEQYF. Here the CDR3 DNA reads TGTGCCAGCAGCTTAGTGGTGGGGCGGTACGAGCAGTACTTC. Based on the CDR3 plus reference TRBV7-9 and TRBJ2-7, the full variable domain is DTGVSQNPRHKITKRGQNVTFRCDPISEHNRLYWYRQTLGQGPEFLTYFQNEAQLEKSRLLSDRFSAERPKGSFSTLEIQRTEQGDSAMYLCASSLVVGRYEQYFGPGTRLTVT.